This is a list of T cell receptor beta chains from one sample in a study of T cell responses to AZD1222 COVID-19 vaccine. This table comes from immunoSEQ multiplex PCR, and its TCRdb copy is limited to in-frame clones, with some not included. The table lists 250,000 to 300,000 clones, about 94% of them singletons, with 0.55% in the top ten. The sequencing here drew on peripheral blood, taken 28 days after the second AZD1222 dose. All receptors come from an adult who received the AZD1222 COVID-19 vaccine. Each CDR3 is given with its conserved first and last residue. Fields, in order: D gene, V gene, clone size, J gene, CDR3 protein, CDR3 DNA. D genes are given only for firm matches. Some rows mark clone size as missing; the rest say once, few, many or name a class of expanded clone.

-	TRBV24-1	-	TRBJ2-7	CATSESSYEQYF	TGTGCCACCAGTGAGTCTAGCTACGAGCAGTACTTC
-	TRBV12-1	-	TRBJ1-2	CASSFIGGGPSYGYTF	TGTGCCAGCAGCTTTATAGGCGGCGGCCCATCCTATGGCTACACCTTC
-	TRBV24-1	-	TRBJ1-4	CATSGEGTEKLFF	TGTGCCACCAGTGGAGAGGGGACGGAAAAACTGTTTTTT
-	TRBV7-2	-	TRBJ1-3	CASRSPSSGNTIYF	TGTGCCAGCAGAAGCCCTAGCTCTGGAAACACCATATATTTT
TRBD1	TRBV6-5	-	TRBJ1-2	CASSPDRGYGYTF	TGTGCCAGCAGCCCGGACAGGGGCTATGGCTACACCTTC
-	TRBV15	few	TRBJ1-6	CATSRDRVRGSPLHF	TGTGCCACCAGCAGAGATCGGGTTAGAGGTTCACCCCTCCACTTT
TRBD1	TRBV28	-	TRBJ2-7	CASSFWDRGYEQYF	TGTGCCAGCAGTTTTTGGGACAGGGGTTACGAGCAGTACTTC
-	TRBV3-1/TRBV3-2	-	TRBJ2-1	CASSNPPGEQFF	TGTGCCAGCAGCAACCCGCCCGGGGAGCAGTTCTTC
TRBD1	TRBV27	once	TRBJ1-2	CASSLNRGDFGYTF	TGTGCCAGCAGCCTCAACAGGGGGGATTTCGGCTACACCTTC
TRBD1	TRBV15	-	TRBJ1-4	CATSRPRTGRDEKLFF	TGTGCCACCAGCAGGCCCCGGACAGGGAGGGATGAAAAACTGTTTTTT
-	TRBV18	-	TRBJ2-7	CASSPIPRRYSYEQYF	TGTGCCAGCTCACCGATCCCCCGGCGCTACTCCTACGAGCAGTACTTC
TRBD1	TRBV19	-	TRBJ2-1	CASSGGQGYNEQFF	TGTGCCAGTAGTGGGGGACAGGGGTACAATGAGCAGTTCTTC
-	TRBV12-3/TRBV12-4	-	TRBJ2-7	CASSRAWEQYF	TGTGCCAGCAGTCGGGCCTGGGAGCAGTACTTC
-	TRBV7-2	-	TRBJ1-5	CASSLGTVNQPQHF	TGTGCCAGCAGCTTAGGAACAGTCAATCAGCCCCAGCATTTT
TRBD2	TRBV2	-	TRBJ2-3	CASSAASGPSTDTQYF	TGTGCCAGCAGTGCGGCTAGCGGCCCTAGCACAGATACGCAGTATTTT
-	TRBV5-6	-	TRBJ1-2	CASSMGRAGYTF	TGTGCCAGCAGTATGGGACGGGCCGGCTACACCTTC
-	TRBV12-3/TRBV12-4	-	TRBJ1-2	CASSLDGGYTF	TGTGCCAGCAGTTTGGATGGCGGCTACACCTTC
-	TRBV7-2	-	TRBJ1-5	CASSQGRYSNQPQHF	TGTGCCAGCAGCCAAGGGAGGTATAGCAATCAGCCCCAGCATTTT
-	TRBV19	-	TRBJ2-7	CASSNRDGTYEQYF	TGTGCCAGTAGTAACCGGGACGGGACCTACGAGCAGTACTTC
-	TRBV18	-	TRBJ1-3	CASSPQGARNTIYF	TGTGCCAGCTCACCACAGGGTGCCAGAAACACCATATATTTT
-	TRBV25-1	-	TRBJ2-5	CASRGVGPIQETQYF	TGTGCCAGCAGGGGGGTGGGACCCATTCAAGAGACCCAGTACTTC
-	TRBV27	-	TRBJ2-7	CASSQMTRRGYEQYF	TGTGCCAGCAGTCAGATGACCCGTCGGGGCTACGAGCAGTACTTC
-	TRBV30	-	TRBJ2-5	CAWSVQETQYF	TGTGCCTGGAGTGTACAAGAGACCCAGTACTTC
TRBD1	TRBV29-1	once	TRBJ2-7	CSVGQGGSYEQYF	TGCAGCGTGGGACAGGGTGGCTCCTACGAGCAGTACTTC
TRBD2	TRBV10-3	-	TRBJ2-7	CAISGSGGRGEQYF	TGTGCCATCAGTGGTAGCGGGGGCCGAGGGGAGCAGTACTTC
-	TRBV15	-	TRBJ2-3	CATSGRSGTGTDTQYF	TGTGCCACCAGCGGTAGATCAGGGACGGGCACAGATACGCAGTATTTT
-	TRBV18	-	TRBJ1-5	CASSPPGVQGQPQHF	TGTGCCAGCTCACCACCAGGGGTGCAGGGACAGCCCCAGCATTTT
TRBD1	TRBV5-1	once	TRBJ2-7	CASSRLEGAVEQYF	TGCGCCAGCAGCAGATTAGAGGGGGCCGTCGAGCAGTACTTC
-	TRBV5-4	-	TRBJ2-1	CASSPGGAGGYNEQFF	TGTGCCAGCAGCCCGGGGGGGGCAGGGGGTTACAATGAGCAGTTCTTC
-	TRBV19	once	TRBJ2-7	CASSIPGQGAYEQYF	TGTGCCAGTAGTATCCCAGGGCAGGGAGCCTACGAGCAGTACTTC
-	TRBV19	-	TRBJ1-2	CASSIAYLSYGYTF	TGTGCCAGTAGTATAGCTTACCTATCCTATGGCTACACCTTC
-	TRBV20-1	-	TRBJ2-7	CSPGRGFEQYF	TGCAGCCCCGGCAGGGGATTTGAGCAGTACTTC
-	TRBV4-2	-	TRBJ2-2	CASSQVNGNTGELFF	TGTGCCAGCAGCCAAGTTAACGGTAACACCGGGGAGCTGTTTTTT
TRBD2	TRBV4-2	-	TRBJ2-7	CASSQERLAGGEQYF	TGTGCCAGCAGCCAAGAACGCCTAGCGGGGGGGGAGCAGTACTTC
-	TRBV30	-	TRBJ2-7	CAWEEGLVNEQYF	TGTGCCTGGGAGGAGGGACTCGTGAACGAGCAGTACTTC
-	TRBV4-1	-	TRBJ1-1	CASSQDDGGAAFF	TGCGCCAGCAGCCAAGATGACGGGGGGGCGGCTTTCTTT
TRBD1	TRBV6-5	-	TRBJ1-2	CASRPMDRNYGYTF	TGTGCCAGCAGACCAATGGACAGGAACTATGGCTACACCTTC
TRBD1	TRBV28	-	TRBJ1-2	CASGQGARSYGYTF	TGTGCCAGCGGACAGGGGGCGCGGTCCTATGGCTACACCTTC
-	TRBV3-1/TRBV3-2	-	TRBJ1-3	CASSSPVNTIYF	TGTGCCAGCAGCAGCCCGGTGAACACCATATATTTT
-	TRBV10-3	once	TRBJ2-5	CAISESSPSLRTPQETQYF	TGTGCCATCAGTGAGTCGAGTCCCTCTCTAAGGACACCTCAAGAGACCCAGTACTTC
-	TRBV5-1	-	TRBJ2-3	CASSWGTGLDTQYF	TGCGCCAGCAGCTGGGGGACCGGGCTAGATACGCAGTATTTT
TRBD1	TRBV5-8	-	TRBJ2-5	CASSLGQGQETQYF	TGTGCCAGCAGCCTCGGACAGGGGCAAGAGACCCAGTACTTC
TRBD1	TRBV7-3	-	TRBJ2-7	CASSQGQYYEQYF	TGTGCCAGCAGCCAGGGACAGTACTACGAGCAGTACTTC
TRBD2	TRBV29-1	-	TRBJ2-7	CSVVVGRDAYEQYF	TGCAGCGTTGTGGTCGGGAGGGACGCCTACGAGCAGTACTTC
-	TRBV5-1	once	TRBJ1-1	CASSFDPGAQNTEAFF	TGCGCCAGCAGCTTCGACCCGGGGGCTCAAAACACTGAAGCTTTCTTT
-	TRBV5-8	-	TRBJ2-5	CASRVRGRGGTQYF	TGTGCCAGCAGAGTCCGGGGCAGGGGAGGGACCCAGTACTTC
-	TRBV13	-	TRBJ2-7	CASSLDPNSYEQYF	TGTGCCAGCAGCCTCGACCCAAACTCCTACGAGCAGTACTTC